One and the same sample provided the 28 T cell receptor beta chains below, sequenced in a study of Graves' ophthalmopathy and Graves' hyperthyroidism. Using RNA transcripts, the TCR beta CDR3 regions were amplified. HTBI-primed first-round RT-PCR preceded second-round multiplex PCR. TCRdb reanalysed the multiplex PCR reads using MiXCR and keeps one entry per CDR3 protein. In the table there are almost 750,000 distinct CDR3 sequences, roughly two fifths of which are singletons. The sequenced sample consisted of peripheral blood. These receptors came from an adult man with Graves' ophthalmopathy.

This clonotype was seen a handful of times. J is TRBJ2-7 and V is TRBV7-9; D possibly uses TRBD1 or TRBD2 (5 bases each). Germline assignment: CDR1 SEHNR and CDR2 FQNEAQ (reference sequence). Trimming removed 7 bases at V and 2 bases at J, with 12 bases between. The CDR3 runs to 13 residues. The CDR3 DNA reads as TGTGCCAGCACCCTAGGGACGACCTACGAGCAGTACTTC. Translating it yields CASTLGTTYEQYF.

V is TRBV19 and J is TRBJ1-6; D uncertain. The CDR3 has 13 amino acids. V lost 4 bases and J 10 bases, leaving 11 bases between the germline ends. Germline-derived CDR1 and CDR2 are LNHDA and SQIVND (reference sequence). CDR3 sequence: CASSTLGGSPLHF. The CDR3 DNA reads TGTGCCAGTAGTACCCTGGGCGGCTCACCCCTCCACTTT. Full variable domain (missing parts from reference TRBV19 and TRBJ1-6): DGGITQSPKYLFRKEGQNVTLSCEQNLNHDAMYWYRQDPGQGLRLIYYSQIVNDFQKGDIAEGYSVSREKKESFPLTVTSAQKNPTAFYLCASSTLGGSPLHFGNGTRLTVT.

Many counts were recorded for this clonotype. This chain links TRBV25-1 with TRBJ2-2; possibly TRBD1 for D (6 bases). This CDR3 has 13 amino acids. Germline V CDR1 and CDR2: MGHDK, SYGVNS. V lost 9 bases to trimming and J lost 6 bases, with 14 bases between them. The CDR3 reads CASSLQGSGELFF. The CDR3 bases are TGTGCCAGTAGTCTACAGGGTTCCGGGGAGCTGTTTTTT.

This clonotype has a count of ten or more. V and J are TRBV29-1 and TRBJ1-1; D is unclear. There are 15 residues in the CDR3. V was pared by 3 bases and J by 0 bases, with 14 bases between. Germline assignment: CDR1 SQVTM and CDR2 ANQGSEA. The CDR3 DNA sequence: TGCAGCGTTGATACAGCGACCCGAATGAACACTGAAGCTTTCTTT. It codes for CSVDTATRMNTEAFF.

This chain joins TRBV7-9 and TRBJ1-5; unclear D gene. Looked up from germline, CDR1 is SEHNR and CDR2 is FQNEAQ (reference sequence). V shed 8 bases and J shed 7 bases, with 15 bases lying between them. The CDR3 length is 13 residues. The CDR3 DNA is TGTGCCAGCTCCCCGGGGTTGGAGCAGCCCCAGCATTTT. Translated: CASSPGLEQPQHF.

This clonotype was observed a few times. CDR3 sequence: CASSLRDGNTIYF. Here the CDR3 DNA reads TGTGCCAGCAGCCTCAGGGATGGAAACACCATATATTTT. This chain joins TRBV3-1 and TRBJ1-3; D might be TRBD1 (5 bases). V lost 4 bases and J 3 bases, leaving 7 bases between the germline ends. In germline, CDR1 is LGHDT, CDR2 YNNKEL (reference sequence). This CDR3 has 13 residues. The complete variable domain, with remaining parts taken from reference TRBV3-1 and TRBJ1-3, reads DTAVSQTPKYLVTQMGNDKSIKCEQNLGHDTMYWYKQDSKKFLKIMFSYNNKELIINETVPNRFSPKSPDKAHLNLHINSLELGDSAVYFCASSLRDGNTIYFGEGSWLTVV.

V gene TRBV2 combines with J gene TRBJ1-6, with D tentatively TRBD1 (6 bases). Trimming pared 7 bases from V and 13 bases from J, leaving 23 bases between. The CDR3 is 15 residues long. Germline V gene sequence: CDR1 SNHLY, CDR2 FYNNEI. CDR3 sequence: CASNQARQGLGPLHF. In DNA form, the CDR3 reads TGTGCCAGCAACCAGGCGCGGCAGGGGTTAGGTCCCCTCCACTTT. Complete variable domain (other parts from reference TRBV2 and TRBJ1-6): EPEVTQTPSHQVTQMGQEVILRCVPISNHLYFYWYRQILGQKVEFLVSFYNNEISEKSEIFDDQFSVERPDGSNFTLKIRSTKLEDSAMYFCASNQARQGLGPLHFGNGTRLTVT.

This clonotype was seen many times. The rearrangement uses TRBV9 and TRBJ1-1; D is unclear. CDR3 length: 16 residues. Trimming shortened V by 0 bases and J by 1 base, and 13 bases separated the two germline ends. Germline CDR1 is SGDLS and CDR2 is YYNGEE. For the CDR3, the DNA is TGTGCCAGCAGCGTAGACCCCCAAACACAGAACACTGAAGCTTTCTTT. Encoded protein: CASSVDPQTQNTEAFF.

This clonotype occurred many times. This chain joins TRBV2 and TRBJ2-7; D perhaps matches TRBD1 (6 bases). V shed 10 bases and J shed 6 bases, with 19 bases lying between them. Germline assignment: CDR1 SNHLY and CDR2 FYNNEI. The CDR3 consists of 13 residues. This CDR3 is CATKKQGFGEQYF. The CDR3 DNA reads TGTGCCACCAAGAAACAGGGCTTTGGCGAGCAGTACTTC.

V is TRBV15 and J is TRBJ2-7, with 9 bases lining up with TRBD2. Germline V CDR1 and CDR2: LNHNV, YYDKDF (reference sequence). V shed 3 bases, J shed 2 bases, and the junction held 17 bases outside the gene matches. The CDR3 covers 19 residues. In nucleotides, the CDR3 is TGTGCCACCAGCAGGGCGGGACTAGCAGCCCCAAAGGAGGCCTACGAGCAGTACTTC. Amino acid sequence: CATSRAGLAAPKEAYEQYF.

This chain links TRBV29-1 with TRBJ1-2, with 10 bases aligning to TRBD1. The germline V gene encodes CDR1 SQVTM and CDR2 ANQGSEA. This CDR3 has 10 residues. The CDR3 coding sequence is TGCACCGGGACAGGGGATGGCTACACCTTC. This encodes CTGTGDGYTF.

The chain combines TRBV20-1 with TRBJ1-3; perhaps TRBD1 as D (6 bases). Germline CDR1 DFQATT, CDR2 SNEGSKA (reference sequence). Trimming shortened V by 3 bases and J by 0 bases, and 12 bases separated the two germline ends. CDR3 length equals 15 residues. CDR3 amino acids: CSASVDSRSGNTIYF. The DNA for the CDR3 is TGCAGTGCTAGTGTGGACAGCCGCTCTGGAAACACCATATATTTT.

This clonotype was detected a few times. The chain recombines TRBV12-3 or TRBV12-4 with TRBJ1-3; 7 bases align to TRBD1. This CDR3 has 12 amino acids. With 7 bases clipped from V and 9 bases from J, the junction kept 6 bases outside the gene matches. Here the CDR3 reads CASTTTGSTIYF. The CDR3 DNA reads TGTGCCAGCACCACGACAGGGAGCACCATATATTTT.

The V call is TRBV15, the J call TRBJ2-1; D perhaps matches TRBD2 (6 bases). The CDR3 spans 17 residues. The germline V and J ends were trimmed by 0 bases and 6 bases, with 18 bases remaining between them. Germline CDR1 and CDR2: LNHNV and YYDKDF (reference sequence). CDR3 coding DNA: TGTGCCACCAGCAGAGATCGCCTAGCGTCTCTAGGCAATGAGCAGTTCTTC. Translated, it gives CATSRDRLASLGNEQFF.

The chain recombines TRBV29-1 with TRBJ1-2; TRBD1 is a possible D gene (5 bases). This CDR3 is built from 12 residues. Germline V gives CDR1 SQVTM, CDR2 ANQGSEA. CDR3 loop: CRDEGTGDGYTF. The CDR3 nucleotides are TGCAGAGACGAGGGAACAGGAGATGGCTACACCTTC.

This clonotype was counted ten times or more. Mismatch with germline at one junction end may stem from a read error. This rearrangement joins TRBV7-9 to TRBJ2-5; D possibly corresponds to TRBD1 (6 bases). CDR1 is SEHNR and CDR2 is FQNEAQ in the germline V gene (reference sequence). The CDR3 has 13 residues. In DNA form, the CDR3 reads TGTGCCAGCACCTTACAGGGTCAAGAGACCCAGTACTTC. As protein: CASTLQGQETQYF.

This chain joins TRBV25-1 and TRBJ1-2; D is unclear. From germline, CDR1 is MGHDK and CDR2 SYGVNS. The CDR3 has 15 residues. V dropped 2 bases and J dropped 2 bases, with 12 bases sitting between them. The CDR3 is CASSEDRVGNYGYTF. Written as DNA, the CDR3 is TGTGCCAGCAGTGAAGATCGTGTGGGAAACTATGGCTACACCTTC.

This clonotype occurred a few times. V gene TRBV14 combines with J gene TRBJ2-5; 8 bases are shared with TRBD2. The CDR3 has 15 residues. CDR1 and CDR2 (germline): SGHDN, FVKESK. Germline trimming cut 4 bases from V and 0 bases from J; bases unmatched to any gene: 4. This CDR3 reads CASSPSGHNQETQYF. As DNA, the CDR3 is TGTGCCAGCAGCCCTAGCGGGCACAACCAAGAGACCCAGTACTTC.

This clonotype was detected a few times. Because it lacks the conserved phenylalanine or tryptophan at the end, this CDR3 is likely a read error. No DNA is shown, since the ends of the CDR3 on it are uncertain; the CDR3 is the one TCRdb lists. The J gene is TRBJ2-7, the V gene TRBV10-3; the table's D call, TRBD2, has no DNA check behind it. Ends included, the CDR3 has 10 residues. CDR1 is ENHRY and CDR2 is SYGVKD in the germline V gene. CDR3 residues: CAIRDTGTSG.

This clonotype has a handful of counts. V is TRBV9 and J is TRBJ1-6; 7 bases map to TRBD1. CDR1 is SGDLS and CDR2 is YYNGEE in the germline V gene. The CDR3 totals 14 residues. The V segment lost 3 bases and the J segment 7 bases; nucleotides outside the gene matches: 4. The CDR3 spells CASSGDSNNSPLHF. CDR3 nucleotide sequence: TGTGCCAGCAGCGGGGACAGCAACAATTCACCCCTCCACTTT.

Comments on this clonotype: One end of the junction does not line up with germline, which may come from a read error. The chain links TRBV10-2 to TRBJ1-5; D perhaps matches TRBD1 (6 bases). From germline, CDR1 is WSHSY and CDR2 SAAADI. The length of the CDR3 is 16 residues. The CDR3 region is CASTILTGSSNQPQHF. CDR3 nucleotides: TGTGCCAGCACCATTCTAACAGGGAGTAGCAATCAGCCCCAGCATTTT.

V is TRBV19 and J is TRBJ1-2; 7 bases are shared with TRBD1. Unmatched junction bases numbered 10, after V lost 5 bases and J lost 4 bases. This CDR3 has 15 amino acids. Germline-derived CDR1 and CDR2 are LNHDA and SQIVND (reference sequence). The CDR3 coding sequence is TGTGCCAGTAGTCCTGGTCACAGGGGCGCCTATGGCTACACCTTC. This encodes CASSPGHRGAYGYTF. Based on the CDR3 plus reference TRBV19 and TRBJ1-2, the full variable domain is DGGITQSPKYLFRKEGQNVTLSCEQNLNHDAMYWYRQDPGQGLRLIYYSQIVNDFQKGDIAEGYSVSREKKESFPLTVTSAQKNPTAFYLCASSPGHRGAYGYTFGSGTRLTVV.

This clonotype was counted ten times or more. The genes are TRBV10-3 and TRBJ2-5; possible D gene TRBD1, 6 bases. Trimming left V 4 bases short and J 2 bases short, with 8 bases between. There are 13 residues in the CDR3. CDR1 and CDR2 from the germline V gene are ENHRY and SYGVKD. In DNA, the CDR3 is TGTGCCATCAGTGGACAGGTTCAAGAGACCCAGTACTTC. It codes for CAISGQVQETQYF.

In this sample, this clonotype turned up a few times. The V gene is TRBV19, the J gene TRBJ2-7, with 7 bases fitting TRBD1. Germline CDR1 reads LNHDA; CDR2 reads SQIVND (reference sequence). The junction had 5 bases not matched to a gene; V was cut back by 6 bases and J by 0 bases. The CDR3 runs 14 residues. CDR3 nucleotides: TGTGCCAGTAGGGTCCGGGACAGCTCCTACGAGCAGTACTTC. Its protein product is CASRVRDSSYEQYF.

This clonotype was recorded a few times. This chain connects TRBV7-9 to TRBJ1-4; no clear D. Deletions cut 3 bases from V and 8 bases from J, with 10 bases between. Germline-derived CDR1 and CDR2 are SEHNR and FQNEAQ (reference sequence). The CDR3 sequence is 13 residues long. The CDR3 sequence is CASSFSGREKLFF. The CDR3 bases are TGTGCCAGCAGCTTTTCGGGGAGAGAAAAACTGTTTTTT.

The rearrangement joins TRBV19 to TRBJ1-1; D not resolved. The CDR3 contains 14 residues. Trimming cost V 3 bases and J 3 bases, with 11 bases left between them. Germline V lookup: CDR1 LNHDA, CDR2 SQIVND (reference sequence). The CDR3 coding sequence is TGTGCCAGTAGTATGTCCGGGCGGTACACTGAAGCTTTCTTT. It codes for CASSMSGRYTEAFF.

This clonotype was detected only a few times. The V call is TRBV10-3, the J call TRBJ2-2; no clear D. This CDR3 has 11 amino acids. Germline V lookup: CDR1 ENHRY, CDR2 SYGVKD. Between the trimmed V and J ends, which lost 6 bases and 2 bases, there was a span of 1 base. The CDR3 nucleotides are TGTGCCATCAGCAACACCGGGGAGCTGTTTTTT. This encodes CAISNTGELFF.

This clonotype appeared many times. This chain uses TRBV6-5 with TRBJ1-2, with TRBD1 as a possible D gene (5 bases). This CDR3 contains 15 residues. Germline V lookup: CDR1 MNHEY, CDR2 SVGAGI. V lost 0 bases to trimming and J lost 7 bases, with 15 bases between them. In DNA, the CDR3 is TGTGCCAGCAGTTACTCGTTTTCGCAGGGCTCTGGCTACACCTTC. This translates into CASSYSFSQGSGYTF.